This T cell receptor beta chain comes out of a study of blood T cell repertoires in COVID-19. The method was immunoSEQ multiplex PCR; TCRdb's version includes in-frame clones alone and lacks a portion of them. This sample has 110,000 to 150,000 clones, with roughly 75% found just once. The sample holds a few counts of this clone. This CDR3 has 15 amino acids. Between the trimmed V and J ends, which lost 0 bases and 5 bases, there was a span of 11 bases. Per germline, CDR1 SGHTS and CDR2 YDEGEE. The sequence was collected from a woman between 45 and 60 years old who had recovered from COVID-19. The chain couples TRBV5-8 to TRBJ1-4; D ambiguous. The sample consisted of PBMCs or T cells enriched from blood (not recorded which). This CDR3 is CASSLAARMNEKLFF. The CDR3, as DNA: TGTGCCAGCAGCTTGGCGGCGCGGATGAATGAAAAACTGTTTTTT.